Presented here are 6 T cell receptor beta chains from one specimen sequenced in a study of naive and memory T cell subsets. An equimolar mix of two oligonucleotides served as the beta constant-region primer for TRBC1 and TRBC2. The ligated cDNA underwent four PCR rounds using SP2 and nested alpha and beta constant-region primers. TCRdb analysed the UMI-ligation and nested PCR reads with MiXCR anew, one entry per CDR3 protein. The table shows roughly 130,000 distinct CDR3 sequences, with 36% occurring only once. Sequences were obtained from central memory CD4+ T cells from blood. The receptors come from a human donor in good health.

CDR3 nucleotides: TGCGCCAGCAGCTTGGCCGTTTCCCGGGATGGCTACACCTTC. Its protein product is CASSLAVSRDGYTF. The J gene is TRBJ1-2, the V gene TRBV5-1; D uncertain. Germline V CDR1 and CDR2: SGHRS, YFSETQ. This CDR3 contains 14 residues. The V end lost 0 bases, the J end lost 6 bases, and 12 bases lay between the germline ends.

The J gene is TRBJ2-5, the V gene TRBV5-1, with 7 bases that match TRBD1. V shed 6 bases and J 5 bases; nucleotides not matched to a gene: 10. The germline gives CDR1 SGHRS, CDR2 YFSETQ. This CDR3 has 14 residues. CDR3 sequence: CASTMDRLGETQYF. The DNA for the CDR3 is TGCGCCAGCACCATGGACAGGTTGGGCGAGACCCAGTACTTC.

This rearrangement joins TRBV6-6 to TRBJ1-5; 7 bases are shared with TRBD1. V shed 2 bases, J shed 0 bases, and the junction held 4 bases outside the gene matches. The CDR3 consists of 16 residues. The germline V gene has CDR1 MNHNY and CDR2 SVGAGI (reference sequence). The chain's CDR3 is CASSYRDSYSNQPQHF. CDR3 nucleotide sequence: TGTGCCAGCAGTTACAGGGACAGCTATAGCAATCAGCCCCAGCATTTT.

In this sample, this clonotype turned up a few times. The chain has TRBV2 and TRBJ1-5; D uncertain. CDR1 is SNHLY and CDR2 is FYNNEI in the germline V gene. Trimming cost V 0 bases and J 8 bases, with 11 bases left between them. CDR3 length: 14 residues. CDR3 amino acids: CASSEARVWEPQHF. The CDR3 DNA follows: TGTGCCAGCAGTGAAGCTCGGGTGTGGGAGCCCCAGCATTTT.

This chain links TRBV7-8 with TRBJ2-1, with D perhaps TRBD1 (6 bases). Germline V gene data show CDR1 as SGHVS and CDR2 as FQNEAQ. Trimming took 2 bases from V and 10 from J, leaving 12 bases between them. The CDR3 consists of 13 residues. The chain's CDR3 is CASSLKQGVEQFF. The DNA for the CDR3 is TGTGCCAGCAGCTTAAAACAGGGAGTCGAGCAGTTCTTC.

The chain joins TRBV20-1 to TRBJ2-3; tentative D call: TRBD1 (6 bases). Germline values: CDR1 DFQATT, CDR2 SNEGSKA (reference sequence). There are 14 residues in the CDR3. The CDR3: CSAPLAGVTDTQYF. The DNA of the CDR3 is TGCAGCGCTCCTCTGGCAGGGGTCACAGATACGCAGTATTTT.